Following are 19 T cell receptor beta chains from one sample sequenced in a study of cytotoxic CD8 clonotypes in ibrutinib-treated CLL (dated by TCRdb to the early 2020s). The library was generated by the immunoSEQ multiplex PCR assay. TCRdb holds this immuneACCESS table with in-frame rearrangements only. Some clones are missing; in checked studies, unresolved V genes explain under half, and the rest has no known cause. The sample table records over 120,000 clones; 70% to 80% of these occur just once. 9.5% to 15% of the sample comes from the top ten. Sample time point, as interpreted from the label and publication: more than 10 months on ibrutinib. This sample comprised PBMCs, obtained after 12 months of ibrutinib treatment. The receptors derive from a human donor with chronic lymphocytic leukemia.

This sequence joins TRBV4-1 and TRBJ2-1, with TRBD2 matching over 8 bases. The CDR3 is 13 residues long. Looked up from germline, CDR1 is MGHRA and CDR2 is YSYEKL. V shed 0 bases and J 15 bases; nucleotides not matched to a gene: 7. The CDR3 DNA reads as TGCGCCAGCAGCCAAGATAGCGGGATAGCATTGTTCTTC. Protein sequence: CASSQDSGIALFF.

The J gene is TRBJ2-2, the V gene TRBV18; D is perhaps TRBD1 (5 bases). This CDR3 is built from 14 residues. Deletions cut 8 bases from V and 5 bases from J, with 15 bases between. Per the germline V gene, CDR1 is KGHSH and CDR2 is LQKENI. CDR3: CASPGAKRTGELFF. CDR3 in DNA: TGTGCCAGCCCTGGGGCTAAACGGACCGGGGAGCTGTTTTTT. Full variable domain (rest looked up from reference TRBV18 and TRBJ2-2): NAGVMQNPRHLVRRRGQEARLRCSPMKGHSHVYWYRQLPEEGLKFMVYLQKENIIDESGMPKERFSAEFPKEGPSILRIQQVVRGDSAAYFCASPGAKRTGELFFGEGSRLTVL.

This clone was counted only a few times. The rearrangement joins TRBV7-8 to TRBJ1-1; 9 bases fit TRBD1. The CDR3 length is 15 residues. CDR1 is SGHVS and CDR2 is FQNEAQ in the germline V gene. V was clipped by 4 bases and J by 1 base; unmatched bases: 4. The CDR3 spells CASSSWTGANTEAFF. Written as DNA, the CDR3 is TGTGCCAGCAGCTCCTGGACAGGGGCGAACACTGAAGCTTTCTTT.

The rearrangement uses TRBV7-2 and TRBJ2-3; D is ambiguous. This CDR3 is built from 17 residues. The V and J ends lost 0 bases and 0 bases respectively, with 13 bases between them. Germline CDR1 SGHTA, CDR2 FQGNSA. The CDR3 DNA reads TGTGCCAGCAGCTTAGCGCACTACCCTTATAGCACAGATACGCAGTATTTT. It yields the protein CASSLAHYPYSTDTQYF.

The chain links TRBV29-1 to TRBJ2-3; maybe TRBD1 (6 bases). CDR1 is SQVTM, CDR2 ANQGSEA, per germline. The CDR3 has 12 amino acids. Between the trimmed V and J ends, which lost 7 bases and 4 bases, there was a span of 12 bases. The DNA of the CDR3 is TGCAGCGCGAAGCCAGGGGCAGATACGCAGTATTTT. It yields the protein CSAKPGADTQYF.

This clone was seen a few times. The CDR3 sequence: CASPPGVAGEEGEQYF. Written as DNA, the CDR3 is TGTGCCAGTCCCCCCGGGGTAGCGGGAGAGGAGGGGGAGCAGTACTTC. V gene TRBV27 combines with J gene TRBJ2-7; 9 nucleotides line up with TRBD2. The CDR3 is 16 residues long. Losses at the gene ends were 9 bases for V and 7 bases for J; bases not matched to a gene: 19. From germline, CDR1 is MNHEY and CDR2 SMNVEV (reference sequence).

The chain is built from TRBV5-4 and TRBJ2-1, with 11 nucleotides matching TRBD1. CDR3 size: 15 residues. V was pared by 4 bases and J by 4 bases, with 4 bases of the junction left unmatched. Germline V gene sequence: CDR1 SGHNT, CDR2 YYREEE (reference sequence). The DNA of the CDR3 is TGTGCCAGCAGCCGGACAGGGGGCCAATACAATGAGCAGTTCTTC. Amino acids: CASSRTGGQYNEQFF.

The chain couples TRBV30 to TRBJ1-3; D is possibly TRBD1 (5 bases). In germline, CDR1 is GTSNPN, CDR2 SVGIG (reference sequence). Trimming cost V 2 bases and J 0 bases, with 8 bases left between them. The CDR3 has 14 residues. The CDR3 DNA reads TGTGCCTGGAGTACAGGTGTCTCTGGAAACACCATATATTTT. The encoded protein is CAWSTGVSGNTIYF.

The chain employs TRBV19 and TRBJ2-1; D is unresolved. Germline values: CDR1 LNHDA, CDR2 SQIVND (reference sequence). The CDR3 is 12 amino acids. V lost 5 bases and J lost 5, with 7 bases in between. Written as DNA, the CDR3 is TGTGCCAGTAGTCTGTTAAACAATGAGCAGTTCTTC. Protein: CASSLLNNEQFF.

This sequence joins TRBV19 and TRBJ2-7, with TRBD2 matching 13 bases. V lost 1 base and J lost 2; bases outside the gene matches: 5. The CDR3 has 17 amino acids. Per the germline V gene, CDR1 is LNHDA and CDR2 is SQIVND (reference sequence). The CDR3, as DNA: TGTGCCAGTAGTATAGGCTCGGGACTAGCGGGGACCTACGAGCAGTACTTC. Amino acids: CASSIGSGLAGTYEQYF.

The chain couples TRBV7-9 to TRBJ2-7, with D possibly called TRBD1 or TRBD2 (5 bases each). V was shortened by 5 bases and J by 3 bases, with 14 bases between the two germline ends. Germline V lookup: CDR1 SEHNR, CDR2 FQNEAQ (reference sequence). This CDR3 contains 14 residues. CDR3 region: CASSPAGTNYEQYF. In nucleotides, the CDR3 is TGTGCCAGCAGCCCAGCAGGGACGAACTACGAGCAGTACTTC.

The chain couples TRBV7-2 to TRBJ2-5; 9 bases map to TRBD1. Germline lookup yields CDR1 SGHTA and CDR2 FQGNSA. Losses at the gene ends were 5 bases for V and 6 bases for J; bases not matched to a gene: 7. The CDR3 sequence is 14 residues long. CDR3 sequence reads: CASSPGQGPQTQYF. In nucleotides, the CDR3 is TGTGCCAGCAGCCCAGGACAGGGGCCGCAGACCCAGTACTTC. Variable domain in full (rest from reference TRBV7-2 and TRBJ2-5): GAGVSQSPSNKVTEKGKDVELRCDPISGHTALYWYRQSLGQGLEFLIYFQGNSAPDKSGLPSDRFSAERTGGSVSTLTIQRTQQEDSAVYLCASSPGQGPQTQYFGPGTRLLVL.

V and J are TRBV6-5 and TRBJ2-2; 9 bases map to TRBD1. V trimming: 5 bases; J trimming: 8 bases; junction bases outside the gene matches: 9. Germline CDR1 and CDR2: MNHEY and SVGAGI. CDR3 length: 15 amino acids. CDR3 coding DNA: TGTGCCAGCAGTCGGACAGGGGCCAAGGGTGGGGAGCTGTTTTTT. It encodes CASSRTGAKGGELFF.

V and J are TRBV25-1 and TRBJ2-7; 10 bases line up with TRBD1. V lost 8 bases and J lost 2; bases outside the gene matches: 9. Germline assignment: CDR1 MGHDK and CDR2 SYGVNS. The CDR3 sequence is 15 residues long. CDR3 sequence: CASSDRDRGTYEQYF. In DNA, the CDR3 is TGTGCCAGCTCTGACCGGGACAGGGGAACCTACGAGCAGTACTTC.

The gene calls are TRBV6-6 and TRBJ1-1; perhaps TRBD1 as D (6 bases). V shed 5 bases and J shed 4 bases, with 17 bases lying between them. Germline CDR1 and CDR2: MNHNY and SVGAGI (reference sequence). The CDR3 has 15 residues. The CDR3 here is CASSTTQGFSTEAFF. The CDR3 nucleotides read TGTGCCAGCAGTACAACCCAGGGGTTCAGCACTGAAGCTTTCTTT.

V usage is TRBV11-2 and J usage is TRBJ1-5; 8 bases are a match to TRBD1. CDR1 and CDR2 (germline): SGHAT, FQNNGV. This CDR3 has 14 residues. V lost 4 bases, J lost 7 bases, and 6 bases stayed unmatched. CDR3 sequence reads: CASSSAGGGQPQHF. CDR3 in DNA: TGTGCCAGCAGCTCCGCAGGGGGCGGGCAGCCCCAGCATTTT.

This sequence joins TRBV29-1 and TRBJ2-7, with TRBD1 identical over 9 bases. Germline trimming cut 7 bases from V and 0 bases from J; bases unmatched to any gene: 7. The CDR3 totals 14 residues. CDR1 is SQVTM, CDR2 ANQGSEA, per germline. The CDR3: CSAQGQGLSYEQYF. The CDR3 coding sequence is TGCAGCGCCCAGGGACAGGGACTCTCCTACGAGCAGTACTTC.

The rearrangement links TRBV11-3 to TRBJ2-7; possible D gene TRBD2, 5 bases. CDR1 is SGHNT, CDR2 YENEEA, per germline. The CDR3 runs to 15 residues. V lost 1 base to trimming and J lost 2 bases, with 12 bases between them. CDR3 region: CASSLGGVNPYEQYF. The CDR3 DNA sequence: TGTGCCAGCAGCTTAGGGGGAGTAAACCCCTACGAGCAGTACTTC.

This clone was counted a single time. V gene TRBV27 combines with J gene TRBJ1-5, with 11 bases aligning to TRBD1. The CDR3 totals 17 residues. Germline-derived CDR1 and CDR2 are MNHEY and SMNVEV (reference sequence). After removal of 0 bases from V and 6 bases from J, the junction contained 7 bases not matched to a gene. CDR3 DNA: TGTGCCAGCAGTTTATCGATCCGGGACAGGGGGGGTCAGCCCCAGCATTTT. Its protein is CASSLSIRDRGGQPQHF.